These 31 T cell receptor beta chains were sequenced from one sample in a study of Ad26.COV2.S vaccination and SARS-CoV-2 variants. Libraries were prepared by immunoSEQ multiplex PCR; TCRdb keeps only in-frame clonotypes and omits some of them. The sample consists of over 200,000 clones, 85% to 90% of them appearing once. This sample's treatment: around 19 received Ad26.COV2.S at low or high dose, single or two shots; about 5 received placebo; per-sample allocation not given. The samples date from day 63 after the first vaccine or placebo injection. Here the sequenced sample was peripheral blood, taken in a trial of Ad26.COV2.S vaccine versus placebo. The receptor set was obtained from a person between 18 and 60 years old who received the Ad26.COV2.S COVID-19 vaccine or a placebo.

CDR3 sequence: CASSQGLGPQAFF. The CDR3 DNA sequence: TGTGCCAGCAGCCAGGGCCTGGGACCCCAAGCTTTCTTT. J is TRBJ1-1 and V is TRBV6-2 or TRBV6-3; possible D gene TRBD1, 5 bases. This CDR3 has 13 amino acids. Trimming cost V 6 bases and J 9 bases, with 17 bases left between them. The germline CDR1 and CDR2 sequences are MNHEY and SVGEGT.

The CDR3 coding sequence is TGTGCCAGCAGTTCCCGCACAGGAGAAGCTTTCTTT. Residues: CASSSRTGEAFF. V usage is TRBV6-5 and J usage is TRBJ1-1; TRBD1 might be the D (5 bases). Trimming cost V 4 bases and J 8 bases, with 11 bases left between them. The CDR3 has 12 residues. CDR1 is MNHEY and CDR2 is SVGAGI in the germline V gene.

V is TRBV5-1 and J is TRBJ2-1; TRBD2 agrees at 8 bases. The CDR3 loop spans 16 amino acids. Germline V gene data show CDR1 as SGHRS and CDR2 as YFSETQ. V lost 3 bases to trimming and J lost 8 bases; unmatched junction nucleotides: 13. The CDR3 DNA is TGCGCCAGCAGCTGGCCCCCGGGACTAGACCCATATGAGCAGTTCTTC. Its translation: CASSWPPGLDPYEQFF.

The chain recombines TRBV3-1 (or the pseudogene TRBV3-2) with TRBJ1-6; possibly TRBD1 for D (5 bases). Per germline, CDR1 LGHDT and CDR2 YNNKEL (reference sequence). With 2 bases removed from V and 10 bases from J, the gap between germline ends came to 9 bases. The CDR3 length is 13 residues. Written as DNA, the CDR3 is TGTGCCAGCAGCCAAACCGACAGCTCACCCCTCCACTTT. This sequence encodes CASSQTDSSPLHF.

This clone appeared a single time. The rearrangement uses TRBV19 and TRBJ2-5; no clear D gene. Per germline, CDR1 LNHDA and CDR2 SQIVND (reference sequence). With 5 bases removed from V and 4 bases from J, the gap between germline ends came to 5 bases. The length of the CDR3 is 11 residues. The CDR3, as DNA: TGTGCCAGTAGTTCAGGAGAGACCCAGTACTTC. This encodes CASSSGETQYF.

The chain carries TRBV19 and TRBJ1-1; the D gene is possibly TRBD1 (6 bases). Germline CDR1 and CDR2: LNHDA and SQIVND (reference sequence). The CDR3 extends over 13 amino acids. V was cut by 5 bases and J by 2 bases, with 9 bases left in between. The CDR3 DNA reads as TGTGCCAGTAGTCAGGGGTTTAACACTGAAGCTTTCTTT. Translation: CASSQGFNTEAFF.

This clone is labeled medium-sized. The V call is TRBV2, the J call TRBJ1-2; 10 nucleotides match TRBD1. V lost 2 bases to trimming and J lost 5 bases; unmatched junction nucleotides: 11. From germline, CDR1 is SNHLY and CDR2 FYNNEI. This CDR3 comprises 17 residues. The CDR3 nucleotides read TGTGCCAGCAGTGAACGTCAGAGGGACAGGGGATCGTATGGCTACACCTTC. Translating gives CASSERQRDRGSYGYTF.

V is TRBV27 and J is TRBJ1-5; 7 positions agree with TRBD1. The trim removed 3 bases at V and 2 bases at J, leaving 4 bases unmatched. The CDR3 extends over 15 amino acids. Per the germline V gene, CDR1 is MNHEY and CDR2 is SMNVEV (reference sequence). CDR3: CASSFSRGGNQPQHF. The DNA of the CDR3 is TGTGCCAGCAGTTTCTCCAGGGGGGGCAATCAGCCCCAGCATTTT.

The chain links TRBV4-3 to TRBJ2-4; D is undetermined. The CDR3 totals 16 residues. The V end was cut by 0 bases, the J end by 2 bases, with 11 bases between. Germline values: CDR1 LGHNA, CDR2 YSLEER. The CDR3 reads CASSQDLENTKNIQYF. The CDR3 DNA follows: TGCGCCAGCAGCCAAGATCTCGAGAACACCAAAAACATTCAGTACTTC.

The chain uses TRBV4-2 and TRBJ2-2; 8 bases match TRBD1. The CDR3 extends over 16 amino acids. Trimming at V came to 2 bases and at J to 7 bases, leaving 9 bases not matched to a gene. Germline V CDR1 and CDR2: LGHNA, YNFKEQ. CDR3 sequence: CASSQPGTGRGGELFF. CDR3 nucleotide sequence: TGTGCCAGCAGCCAACCCGGGACAGGTCGGGGCGGGGAGCTGTTTTTT.

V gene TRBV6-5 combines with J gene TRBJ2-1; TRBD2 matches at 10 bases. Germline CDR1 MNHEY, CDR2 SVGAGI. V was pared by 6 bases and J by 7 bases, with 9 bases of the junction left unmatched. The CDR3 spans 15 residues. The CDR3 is CASRVGLASKNEQFF. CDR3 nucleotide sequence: TGTGCCAGCAGGGTGGGACTAGCGTCTAAGAATGAGCAGTTCTTC.

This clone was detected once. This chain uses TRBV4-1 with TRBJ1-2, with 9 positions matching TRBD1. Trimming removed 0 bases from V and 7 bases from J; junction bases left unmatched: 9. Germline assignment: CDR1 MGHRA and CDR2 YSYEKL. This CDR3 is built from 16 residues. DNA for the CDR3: TGCGCCAGCAGCCAAGATCCGGGACAGGGTTCGCGTGGCTACACCTTC. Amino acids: CASSQDPGQGSRGYTF.

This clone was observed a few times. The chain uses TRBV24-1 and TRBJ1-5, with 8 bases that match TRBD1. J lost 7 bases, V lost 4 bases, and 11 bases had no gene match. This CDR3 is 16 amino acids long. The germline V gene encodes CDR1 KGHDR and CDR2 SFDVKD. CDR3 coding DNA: TGTGCCACCAGTGACCCGACAGGGGAGGGGAGCCAGCCCCAGCATTTT. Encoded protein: CATSDPTGEGSQPQHF.

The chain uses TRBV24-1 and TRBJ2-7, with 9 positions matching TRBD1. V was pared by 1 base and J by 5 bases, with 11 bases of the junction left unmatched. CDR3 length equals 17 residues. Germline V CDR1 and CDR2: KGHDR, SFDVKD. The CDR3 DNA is TGTGCCACCAGTGATTTAGTCCCGGGACAGGGAGGGCACGAGCAGTACTTC. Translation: CATSDLVPGQGGHEQYF.

The CDR3 DNA reads as TGCGCCAGCAGCCAACAGGGGGCACAGGGCTACACCTTC. It specifies CASSQQGAQGYTF. The chain couples TRBV4-3 to TRBJ1-2; 8 nucleotides agree with TRBD1. Trimming took 2 bases from V and 8 from J; bases not matched to a gene: 4. Germline assignment: CDR1 LGHNA and CDR2 YSLEER. The CDR3 has 13 residues.

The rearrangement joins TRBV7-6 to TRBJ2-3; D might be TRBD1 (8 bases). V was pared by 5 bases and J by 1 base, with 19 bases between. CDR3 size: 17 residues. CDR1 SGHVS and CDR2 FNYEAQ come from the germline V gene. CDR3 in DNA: TGTGCCAGCAGCGGGATCCGGACAGGGAGGGGCACAGATACGCAGTATTTT. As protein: CASSGIRTGRGTDTQYF.

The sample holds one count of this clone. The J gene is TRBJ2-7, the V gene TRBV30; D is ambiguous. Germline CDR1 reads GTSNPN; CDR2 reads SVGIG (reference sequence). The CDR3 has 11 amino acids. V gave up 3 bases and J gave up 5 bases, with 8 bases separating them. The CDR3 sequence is CAWRSYNEQYF. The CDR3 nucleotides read TGTGCCTGGAGGAGTTATAACGAGCAGTACTTC.

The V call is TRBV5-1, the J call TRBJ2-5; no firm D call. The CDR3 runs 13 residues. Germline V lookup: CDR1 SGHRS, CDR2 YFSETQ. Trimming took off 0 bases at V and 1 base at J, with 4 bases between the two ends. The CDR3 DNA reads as TGCGCCAGCAGCTTGGGCCCCCAAGAGACCCAGTACTTC. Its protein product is CASSLGPQETQYF.

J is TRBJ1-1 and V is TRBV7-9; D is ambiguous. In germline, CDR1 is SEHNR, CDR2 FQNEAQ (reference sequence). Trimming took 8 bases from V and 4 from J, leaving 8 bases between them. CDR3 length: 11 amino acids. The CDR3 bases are TGTGCCAGCCGGAGGGTCACTGAAGCTTTCTTT. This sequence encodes CASRRVTEAFF.

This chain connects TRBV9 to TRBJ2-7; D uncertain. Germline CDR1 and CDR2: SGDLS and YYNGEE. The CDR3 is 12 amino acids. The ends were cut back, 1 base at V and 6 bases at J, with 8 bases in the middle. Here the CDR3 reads CASSVHPSEQYF. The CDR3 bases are TGTGCCAGCAGCGTACATCCCAGCGAGCAGTACTTC.

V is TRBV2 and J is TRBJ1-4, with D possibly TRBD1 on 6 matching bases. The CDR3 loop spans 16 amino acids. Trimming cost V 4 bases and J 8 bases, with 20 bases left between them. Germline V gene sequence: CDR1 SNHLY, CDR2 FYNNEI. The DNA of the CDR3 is TGTGCCAGCAGTGGGGGGCTCGGCAGGGGTGGGGAAAAACTGTTTTTT. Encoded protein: CASSGGLGRGGEKLFF.

The CDR3 DNA reads TGTGCCATCGGTACAGGGGATTCACCCCTCCACTTT. Protein product: CAIGTGDSPLHF. This chain links TRBV10-3 with TRBJ1-6, with 7 bases fitting TRBD1. This CDR3 is built from 12 residues. In germline, CDR1 is ENHRY, CDR2 SYGVKD. The junction had 3 bases not matched to a gene; V was cut back by 8 bases and J by 8 bases.

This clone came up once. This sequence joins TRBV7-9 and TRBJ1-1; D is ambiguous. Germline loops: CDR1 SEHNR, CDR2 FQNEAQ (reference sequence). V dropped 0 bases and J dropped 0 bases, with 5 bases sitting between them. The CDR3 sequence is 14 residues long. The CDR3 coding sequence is TGTGCCAGCAGCTTAGCAGGGATGAACACTGAAGCTTTCTTT. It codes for CASSLAGMNTEAFF.

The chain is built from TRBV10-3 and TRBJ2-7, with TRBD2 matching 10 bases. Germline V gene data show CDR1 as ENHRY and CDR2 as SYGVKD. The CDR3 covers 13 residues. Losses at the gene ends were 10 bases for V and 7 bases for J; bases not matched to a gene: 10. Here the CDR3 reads CATISGRLREQYF. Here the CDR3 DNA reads TGTGCCACGATTAGCGGGAGGCTTCGGGAGCAGTACTTC.

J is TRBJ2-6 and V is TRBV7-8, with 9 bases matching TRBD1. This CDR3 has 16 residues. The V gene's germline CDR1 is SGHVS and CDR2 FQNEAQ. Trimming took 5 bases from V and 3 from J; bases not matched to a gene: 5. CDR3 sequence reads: CASSIRTGVGANVLTF. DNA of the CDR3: TGTGCCAGCAGCATCCGGACAGGGGTTGGGGCCAACGTCCTGACTTTC.

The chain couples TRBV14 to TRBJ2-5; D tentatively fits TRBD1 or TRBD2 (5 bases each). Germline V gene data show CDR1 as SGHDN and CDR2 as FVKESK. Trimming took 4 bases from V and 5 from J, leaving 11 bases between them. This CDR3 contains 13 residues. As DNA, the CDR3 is TGTGCCAGCAGCCGAGGGGCTTGGGAGACCCAGTACTTC. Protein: CASSRGAWETQYF. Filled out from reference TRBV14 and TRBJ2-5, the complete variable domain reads EAGVTQFPSHSVIEKGQTVTLRCDPISGHDNLYWYRRVMGKEIKFLLHFVKESKQDESGMPNNRFLAERTGGTYSTLKVQPAELEDSGVYFCASSRGAWETQYFGPGTRLLVL.

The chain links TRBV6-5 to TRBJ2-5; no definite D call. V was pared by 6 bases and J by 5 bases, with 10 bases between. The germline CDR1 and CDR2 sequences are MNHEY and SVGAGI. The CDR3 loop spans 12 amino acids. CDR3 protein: CASRTVGETQYF. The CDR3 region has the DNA TGTGCCAGCAGAACTGTCGGTGAGACCCAGTACTTC.

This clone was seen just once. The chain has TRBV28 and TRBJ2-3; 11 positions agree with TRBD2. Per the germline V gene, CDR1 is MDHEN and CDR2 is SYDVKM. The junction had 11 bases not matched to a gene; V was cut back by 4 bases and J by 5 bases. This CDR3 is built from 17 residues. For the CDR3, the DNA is TGTGCCAGCAGTTGGGCTAGCGGGGGGACTTCAAGAGATACGCAGTATTTT. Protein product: CASSWASGGTSRDTQYF.

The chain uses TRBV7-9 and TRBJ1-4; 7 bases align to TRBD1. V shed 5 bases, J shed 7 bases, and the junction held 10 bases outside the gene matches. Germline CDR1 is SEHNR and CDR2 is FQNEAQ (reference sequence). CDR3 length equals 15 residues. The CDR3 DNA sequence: TGTGCCAGCAGCGGAGGGGGCGGTGTGGGTGAAAAACTGTTTTTT. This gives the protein CASSGGGGVGEKLFF.

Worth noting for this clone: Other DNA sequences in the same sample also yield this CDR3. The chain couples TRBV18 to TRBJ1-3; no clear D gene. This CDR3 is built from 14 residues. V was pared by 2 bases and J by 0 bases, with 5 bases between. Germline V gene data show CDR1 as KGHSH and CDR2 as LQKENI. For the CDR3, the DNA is TGTGCCAGCTCACCAACGGCCTCTGGAAACACCATATATTTT. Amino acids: CASSPTASGNTIYF.

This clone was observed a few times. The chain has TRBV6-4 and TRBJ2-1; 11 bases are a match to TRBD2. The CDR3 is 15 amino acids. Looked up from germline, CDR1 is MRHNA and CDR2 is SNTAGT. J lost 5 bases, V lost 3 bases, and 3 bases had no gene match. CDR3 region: CASSEASGGHNEQFF. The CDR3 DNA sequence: TGTGCCAGCAGTGAGGCTAGCGGGGGGCACAATGAGCAGTTCTTC.